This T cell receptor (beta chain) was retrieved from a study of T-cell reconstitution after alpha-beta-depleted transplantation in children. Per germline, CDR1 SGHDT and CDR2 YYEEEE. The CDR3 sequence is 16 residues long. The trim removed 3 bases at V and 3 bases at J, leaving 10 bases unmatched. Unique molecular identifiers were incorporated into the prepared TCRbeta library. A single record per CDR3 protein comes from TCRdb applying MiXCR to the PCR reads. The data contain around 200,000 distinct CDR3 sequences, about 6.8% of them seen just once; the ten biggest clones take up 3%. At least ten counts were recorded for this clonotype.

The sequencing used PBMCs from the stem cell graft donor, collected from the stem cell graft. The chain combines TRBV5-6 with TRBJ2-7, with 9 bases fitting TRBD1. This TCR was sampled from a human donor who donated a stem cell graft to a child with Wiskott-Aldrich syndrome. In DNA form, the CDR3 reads TGTGCCAGCAGCTACAACCCGGGGACAGGGTTCTACGAGCAGTACTTC. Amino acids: CASSYNPGTGFYEQYF. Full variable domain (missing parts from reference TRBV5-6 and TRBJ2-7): DAGVTQSPTHLIKTRGQQVTLRCSPKSGHDTVSWYQQALGQGPQFIFQYYEEEERQRGNFPDRFSGHQFPNYSSELNVNALLLGDSALYLCASSYNPGTGFYEQYFGPGTRLTVT.